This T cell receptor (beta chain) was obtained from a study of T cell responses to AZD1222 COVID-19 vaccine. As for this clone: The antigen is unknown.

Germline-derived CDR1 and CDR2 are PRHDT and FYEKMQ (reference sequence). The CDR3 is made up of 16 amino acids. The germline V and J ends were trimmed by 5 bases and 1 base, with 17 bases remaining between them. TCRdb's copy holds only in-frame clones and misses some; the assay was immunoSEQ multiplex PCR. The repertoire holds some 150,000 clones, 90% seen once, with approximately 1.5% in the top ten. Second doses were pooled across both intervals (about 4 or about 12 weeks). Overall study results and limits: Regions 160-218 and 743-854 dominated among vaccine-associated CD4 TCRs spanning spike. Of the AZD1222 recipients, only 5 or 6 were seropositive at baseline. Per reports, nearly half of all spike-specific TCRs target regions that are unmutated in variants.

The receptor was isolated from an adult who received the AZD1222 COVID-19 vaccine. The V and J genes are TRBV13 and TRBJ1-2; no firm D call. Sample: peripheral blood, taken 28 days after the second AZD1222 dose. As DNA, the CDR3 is TGTGCCAGCAGCCCCTACCCGGGTGGCGGTAACTATGGCTACACCTTC. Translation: CASSPYPGGGNYGYTF. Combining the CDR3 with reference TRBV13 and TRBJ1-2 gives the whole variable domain AAGVIQSPRHLIKEKRETATLKCYPIPRHDTVYWYQQGPGQDPQFLISFYEKMQSDKGSIPDRFSAQQFSDYHSELNMSSLELGDSALYFCASSPYPGGGNYGYTFGSGTRLTVV.